The rows below give T cell receptor beta chains drawn from one sample of a study of tumour-infiltrating T cells in Burkitt lymphoma. Some clones are missing from TCRdb's copy, which holds only in-frame ones; the method was immunoSEQ multiplex PCR. The sample consists of 45,000 to 60,000 clones, roughly 31% of them appearing once. Sequencing used tumor tissue. Receptors were obtained from a human donor with Burkitt lymphoma. Both conserved end residues are part of each CDR3. A D gene is named only where the DNA matches it firmly. A row's size may be missing; if present it is once, few, many or a size class.

TRBJ1-6 | TRBV19 | NA | TRBD1 | CASSIGGGNSPLHF | TGTGCCAGTAGTATTGGAGGGGGCAATTCACCCCTCCACTTT
TRBJ2-2 | TRBV6-5 | NA | TRBD2 | CASSYLAGVGELFF | TGTGCCAGCAGTTATCTAGCGGGGGTCGGGGAGCTGTTTTTT
TRBJ1-5 | TRBV7-8 | NA | TRBD1 | CASSSLPGTGSNQPQHF | TGTGCCAGCAGCTCTCTACCTGGGACAGGGAGCAATCAGCCCCAGCATTTT
TRBJ1-5 | TRBV15 | NA | TRBD1 | CATSREQGNQPQHF | TGTGCCACCAGCAGAGAACAGGGGAATCAGCCCCAGCATTTT
TRBJ1-1 | TRBV5-1 | few | TRBD1 | CASSLSGQSGTEAFF | TGCGCCAGCAGCTTATCGGGACAGTCGGGCACTGAAGCTTTCTTT
TRBJ1-3 | TRBV7-9 | few | NA | CASSLTGNTIYF | TGTGCCAGCAGCTTAACCGGAAACACCATATATTTT
TRBJ1-1 | TRBV7-3 | NA | NA | CASSLRRGTEAFF | TGTGCCAGCAGCTTACGGCGGGGTACTGAAGCTTTCTTT
TRBJ1-5 | TRBV6-1 | NA | NA | CASSEQLDQPQHF | TGTGCCAGCAGTGAACAGCTTGATCAGCCCCAGCATTTT
TRBJ1-6 | TRBV27 | NA | NA | CASREQSTNSPLHF | TGTGCCAGCAGGGAACAGTCCACGAATTCACCCCTCCACTTT
TRBJ2-3 | TRBV7-2 | few | NA | CASSRGRQQYF | TGTGCCAGCAGCAGGGGACGGCAGCAGTATTTT
TRBJ2-3 | TRBV27 | once | NA | CASSLSASGTDTQYF | TGTGCCAGCAGTTTATCGGCGTCAGGTACAGATACGCAGTATTTT
TRBJ2-3 | TRBV6-1 | few | NA | CASSDIGWWDTQYF | TGTGCCAGCAGTGATATCGGGTGGTGGGATACGCAGTATTTT
TRBJ2-5 | TRBV5-4 | NA | TRBD2 | CASSLKLAGETQYF | TGTGCCAGCAGCTTGAAACTAGCGGGGGAGACCCAGTACTTC
TRBJ1-2 | TRBV5-1 | NA | TRBD1 | CASSFQGAGDYGYTF | TGCGCCAGCAGCTTCCAGGGGGCGGGGGACTATGGCTACACCTTC
TRBJ1-4 | TRBV5-8 | NA | NA | CASNQGRGGSEKLFF | TGTGCCAGCAACCAAGGAAGGGGAGGAAGTGAAAAACTGTTTTTT
TRBJ1-6 | TRBV6-1 | NA | NA | CASSEAQKQGQSPLHF | TGTGCCAGCAGTGAAGCGCAGAAACAGGGTCAGTCACCCCTCCACTTT
TRBJ1-5 | TRBV4-3 | few | NA | CASSHGQGGPQHF | TGCGCCAGCAGCCACGGGCAGGGAGGACCCCAGCATTTT
TRBJ2-5 | TRBV5-6 | few | NA | CASSLFRETQYF | TGTGCCAGCAGCTTGTTTAGAGAGACCCAGTACTTC
TRBJ2-3 | TRBV7-2 | NA | NA | CASTPRGRPHTDTQYF | TGTGCCAGCACCCCTCGAGGGAGGCCACACACAGATACGCAGTATTTT
TRBJ1-1 | TRBV2 | NA | NA | CASSHRGAPEAFF | TGTGCCAGCAGCCATAGGGGTGCACCTGAAGCTTTCTTT
TRBJ1-5 | TRBV19 | NA | NA | CASSIRGSNQPQHF | TGTGCCAGTAGTATTAGGGGTAGCAATCAGCCCCAGCATTTT
TRBJ1-1 | TRBV25-1 | NA | TRBD1 | CASRQGRDTEAFF | TGTGCCAGCAGACAGGGGAGGGACACTGAAGCTTTCTTT
TRBJ2-7 | TRBV19 | NA | TRBD1 | CASTGTGGPYEQYF | TGTGCCAGTACCGGGACAGGAGGACCCTACGAGCAGTACTTC
TRBJ2-3 | TRBV6-6 | NA | NA | CASSHPSAYTDTQYF | TGTGCCAGCAGTCACCCTAGCGCCTACACAGATACGCAGTATTTT
TRBJ2-2 | TRBV5-1 | NA | NA | CASSSLPFTGDTGELFF | TGCGCCAGCAGCTCTCTACCCTTTACAGGCGATACCGGGGAGCTGTTTTTT
TRBJ2-1 | TRBV5-5 | NA | NA | CASSYDSMPGYEQFF | TGTGCCAGCAGCTATGATAGTATGCCGGGCTATGAGCAGTTCTTC
TRBJ1-2 | TRBV9 | few | NA | CASSSTAYYGYTF | TGTGCCAGCAGCTCGACAGCTTACTATGGCTACACCTTC
TRBJ1-2 | TRBV19 | NA | NA | CASSSGMGYGYTF | TGTGCCAGTAGTTCCGGGATGGGCTATGGCTACACCTTC
TRBJ2-2 | TRBV2 | NA | NA | CASSEITAPTGELFF | TGTGCCAGCAGTGAAATCACAGCCCCCACCGGGGAGCTGTTTTTT
TRBJ1-1 | TRBV5-4 | once | NA | CASSPPEAGNTEAFF | TGTGCCAGCAGCCCCCCTGAAGCGGGTAACACTGAAGCTTTCTTT
TRBJ2-7 | TRBV2 | NA | NA | CASAPGRSVGYEQYF | TGTGCCAGCGCCCCCGGGAGATCAGTGGGCTACGAGCAGTACTTC
TRBJ1-2 | TRBV9 | NA | NA | CASSATGSDYTF | TGTGCCAGCAGCGCAACAGGGAGCGACTACACCTTC
TRBJ2-7 | TRBV4-1 | NA | TRBD2 | CASSVAGGPHEQYF | TGCGCCAGCAGCGTAGCGGGGGGGCCCCACGAGCAGTACTTC
TRBJ1-4 | TRBV29-1 | NA | TRBD1 | CSVGGQHNEKLFF | TGCAGCGTTGGGGGACAGCATAATGAAAAACTGTTTTTT
TRBJ2-1 | TRBV5-6 | NA | NA | CASSPTQLPSSNEQFF | TGTGCCAGCAGCCCCACCCAATTACCTAGTTCCAATGAGCAGTTCTTC
TRBJ2-7 | TRBV9 | NA | TRBD1 | CASTPGTDTYEQYF | TGTGCCAGCACCCCCGGGACAGATACTTACGAGCAGTACTTC
TRBJ2-5 | TRBV7-9 | few | TRBD2 | CASSLASWEGTQYF | TGTGCCAGCAGCTTAGCTAGCTGGGAGGGGACCCAGTACTTC
TRBJ1-4 | TRBV5-1 | NA | NA | CASSLAKGSLNEKLFF | TGCGCCAGCAGCTTGGCTAAGGGGTCATTAAATGAAAAACTGTTTTTT
TRBJ1-2 | TRBV7-2 | few | NA | CASSFPSRTGVGYTF | TGTGCCAGCAGCTTTCCTTCACGTACGGGGGTTGGCTACACCTTC
TRBJ1-4 | TRBV14 | few | NA | CASPPGMDEKLFF | TGTGCCAGCCCGCCAGGGATGGATGAAAAACTGTTTTTT
TRBJ2-3 | TRBV9 | NA | NA | CASSAYSGTTDTQYF | TGTGCCAGCAGCGCTTATAGCGGAACCACAGATACGCAGTATTTT
TRBJ2-3 | TRBV5-1 | few | TRBD1 | CASSYHQGASTDTQYF | TGCGCCAGCAGCTACCACCAGGGGGCTAGCACAGATACGCAGTATTTT
TRBJ2-4 | TRBV6-6 | few | NA | CASSYSEGTQYF | TGTGCCAGCAGTTACTCAGAGGGTACTCAGTACTTC
TRBJ2-1 | TRBV6-5 | NA | NA | CASQRTPSSYNEQFF | TGTGCCAGCCAACGTACACCTAGCTCCTACAATGAGCAGTTCTTC
TRBJ1-2 | TRBV19 | NA | NA | CAVSNGGYGYTF | TGTGCCGTCTCAAATGGGGGCTATGGCTACACCTTC
TRBJ2-4 | TRBV28 | NA | TRBD1 | CASRPRTGPNIQYF | TGTGCCAGCAGACCTCGGACAGGGCCAAACATTCAGTACTTC
TRBJ2-3 | TRBV13 | NA | NA | CASSSTGFETDTQYF | TGTGCCAGCAGCAGCACAGGGTTTGAGACAGATACGCAGTATTTT
TRBJ2-5 | TRBV5-4 | NA | NA | CASSLDRYQETQYF | TGTGCCAGCAGCTTGGACAGGTATCAAGAGACCCAGTACTTC
TRBJ1-5 | TRBV7-8 | few | NA | CASSLAGANNQPQHF | TGTGCCAGCAGCTTAGCCGGGGCCAATAATCAGCCCCAGCATTTT
TRBJ2-1 | TRBV7-2 | NA | NA | CASRLNRVRSYNEQFF | TGTGCCAGCAGACTAAACAGGGTTAGGTCCTACAATGAGCAGTTCTTC
TRBJ2-1 | TRBV4-2 | NA | NA | CASSPRATNNEQFF | TGTGCCAGCAGCCCACGGGCTACTAACAATGAGCAGTTCTTC
TRBJ1-4 | TRBV5-6 | NA | TRBD1 | CASSLLGQGAVIYEKLFF | TGTGCCAGCAGCTTGTTGGGACAGGGGGCAGTTATTTATGAAAAACTGTTTTTT
TRBJ2-1 | TRBV29-1 | few | TRBD2 | CSGEGTAGGFLNEQFF | TGCAGCGGGGAAGGGACAGCGGGGGGGTTTCTTAATGAGCAGTTCTTC